This TCR beta chain was sequenced for a study of blood T cells in healthy people across ages. The ends lost 6 bases at V and 0 bases at J; junction bases unmatched: 7. This CDR3 contains 15 residues. CDR1 and CDR2 (germline): ENHRY, SYGVKD. A second PCR, run for roughly 7 to 12 cycles, used a sample-barcoded 5' primer plus a J-beta primer mix. TCRdb itself ran the 5' RACE reads through MiXCR, one entry per CDR3 protein. The repertoire consists of roughly 930,000 distinct CDR3 sequences, with 45% to 50% occurring once and the leading ten covering under 15%. The sample taken for sequencing was blood. The source of this sequence is a man aged 25 to 40 in good health. V and J are TRBV10-3 and TRBJ1-1; 7 positions agree with TRBD1. In nucleotides, the CDR3 is TGTGCCATCAGGACCAACACAGGGGTGAACACTGAAGCTTTCTTT. It yields the protein CAIRTNTGVNTEAFF.